The T cell receptor beta chain under discussion was sequenced for a study of long-term antiretroviral therapy in people with HIV (dated 2022 in TCRdb). About the study as a whole: The earliest samples were collected about a decade before the 2015 WHO recommendation for immediate ART, when ART was typically delayed until CD4 counts fell. Whether ART initiation and durable HIV suppression were associated with changes in peripheral blood TRB repertoire composition and diversity was tested in a retrospective serial study. No cross-contamination during QIAcube processing turned up in test extractions that ran a monoclonal T-cell line alongside 25 to 35 polyclonal samples. Eleven of the 30 participants with HIV were female. A total of fewer than 200 cryopreserved PBMC samples were contributed to the cohort by 30 adults with confirmed HIV infection, with samples collected serially over a mean of roughly six years (range 1-12).

The immunoSEQ hsTCRB v3.0 assay was used at survey level resolution for TRB variable region sequencing. The targeted TRB sequencing depth was about 40,000-55,000 T-cell genomes per sample. An Illumina MiSeq with a v3 150-cycle kit was used to sequence the pooled TRB libraries. For the original study's pipeline: Analysis of repertoires was carried out in R inside a reproducible Nextflow workflow spanning QC, data transformation and analysis. LymphoSeq2, an R package for exploring AIRR-Seq data, was used to implement the custom analyses. After excluding a handful of samples that yielded fewer than 5000 total TRB sequences, some 190 HIV repertoires remained for analysis. Among the approximately 190 retained HIV repertoires, about 57 were collected before ART initiation and 120 to 130 after ART initiation. Repertoires were downsampled to 5000 TRB nucleotide sequences, with summary statistics averaged over 100 downsampling iterations. Only TRB sequences with CDR3 regions of at least seven amino acids were retained for analysis. Diversity was assessed using a clonality score derived from Shannon entropy and using the Gini coefficient. In the repertoire networks, any two of the top 5000 CDR3 amino acid sequences were connected whenever the two sequences differed by an edit distance of one. Antigen specificity groups and MHC restriction were predicted for TRB CDR3 amino acid sequences with GLIPH2. Known CMV, EBV, HIV or tissue antigen associations were flagged by matching CDR3 amino acid sequences against VDJdb and McPAS-TCR. Pre-ART, post-ART and control groups were compared with Wilcoxon signed-rank tests and Holm-Bonferroni correction. Sourced from immuneACCESS, this table was stored by TCRdb with only in-frame sequences that have V and J called. A share of the clones is absent; for the studies checked, an unresolved V gene accounts for under half, and the remainder has no known explanation. The V and J calls and clone size were taken over from that table, and D and trimming were inferred from the DNA. The sample table shows about 20,000 clones, and more than 80% are seen once. Roughly 9% of the sample rests with the top ten.

Taken from cysteine to phenylalanine, the CDR3 has 14 residues. Left in the record is the CDR3 DNA by itself, 42 bases read in frame from the first base. Per the germline V gene (reference sequence), LNHDA is the CDR1 and SQIVND is the CDR2. Deletion took 8 bases off V and 0 bases off J, with a span of 11 bases between the germline ends. This clone appeared a single time. Its recognized antigen is unknown. Base qualities are not provided; no much larger clone lies one nucleotide away. Study-wide findings and limitations: The repertoire was dominated across all time points by expanded TRB clones identified before ART initiation, although this dominance was seen to fluctuate and to decrease in many PLHIV after ART. HIV repertoires had narrower CDR3 length ranges than controls, and the network structure suggested an antigen-experienced repertoire that shifted only slightly toward naive after ART. Unsorted PBMC were profiled instead of sorted CD4+ and CD8+ T cells because pre-ART samples had limited cell numbers. No data were available on ART adherence, viral resistance or therapy changes, limiting inferences about post-ART repertoire changes. A significant increase in TRB diversity was found to be associated with ART initiation, although TRB diversity was observed to remain significantly below that of transplant donor controls even after long-term ART. Limited PBMC availability meant only the TCR beta chain was sequenced, without alpha chain pairing. Samples dated from the mid-2000s to the late 2010s, and the ART regimens used may be less effective than current ones.

Inclusion was restricted to participants for whom at least one PBMC sample before ART initiation and at least two post-ART samples were available. Treatment was received in the United States of America by all participants with HIV. Before DNA extraction, cryopreserved samples of roughly 1-10 million PBMC were thawed and washed. At the time of the earliest PBMC sample for each participant with HIV, ages ranged from roughly 23 to 55 years. Per participant, PBMC samples came from 1-4 timepoints prior to ART initiation and 2-8 timepoints following ART initiation, for a median of 7 samples. For every participant, serial HIV viral load, CD4+ T-cell count, ART history and demographic data were obtained. A Qiagen kit on a QIAcube was used to extract genomic DNA from unsorted PBMC, with samples processed in batches of 12.

This TCR was recovered from a man aged 45-65 years with HIV. The source was unsorted PBMCs, collected 4.2 years after starting antiretroviral therapy. The V gene is TRBV19 and the J gene is TRBJ1-5, with an unclear D gene assignment. The CDR3 region reads CASSLSYSNQPQHF. The sequenced DNA is TGTGCCAGTTCCTTGAGTTATAGCAATCAGCCCCAGCATTTT.